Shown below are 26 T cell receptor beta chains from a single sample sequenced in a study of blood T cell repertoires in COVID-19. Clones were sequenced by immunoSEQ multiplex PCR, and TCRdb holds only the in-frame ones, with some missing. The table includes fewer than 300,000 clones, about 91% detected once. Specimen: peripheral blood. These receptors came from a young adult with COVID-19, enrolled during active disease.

CDR3 sequence: CASSYLGAGGTDTQYF. The CDR3 bases are TGTGCCAGCAGTTACTTGGGCGCGGGGGGCACAGATACGCAGTATTTT. V is TRBV6-2 or TRBV6-3 and J is TRBJ2-3, with TRBD2 matching 7 bases. This CDR3 has 16 amino acids. The germline V gene encodes CDR1 MNHEY and CDR2 SVGEGT. With 1 base clipped from V and 1 base from J, the junction kept 5 bases outside the gene matches.

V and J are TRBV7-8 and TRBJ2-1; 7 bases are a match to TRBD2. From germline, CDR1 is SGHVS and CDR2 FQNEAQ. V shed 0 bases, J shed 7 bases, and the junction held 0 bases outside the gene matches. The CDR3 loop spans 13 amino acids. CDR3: CASSLAGGNEQFF. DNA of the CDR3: TGTGCCAGCAGCTTAGCGGGGGGGAATGAGCAGTTCTTC.

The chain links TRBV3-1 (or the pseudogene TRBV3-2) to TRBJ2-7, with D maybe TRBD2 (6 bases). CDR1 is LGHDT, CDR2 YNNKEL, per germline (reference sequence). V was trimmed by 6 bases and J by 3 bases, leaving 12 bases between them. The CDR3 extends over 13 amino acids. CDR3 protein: CASSLGLYYEQYF. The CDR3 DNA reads TGTGCCAGCAGTCTGGGACTTTACTACGAGCAGTACTTC.

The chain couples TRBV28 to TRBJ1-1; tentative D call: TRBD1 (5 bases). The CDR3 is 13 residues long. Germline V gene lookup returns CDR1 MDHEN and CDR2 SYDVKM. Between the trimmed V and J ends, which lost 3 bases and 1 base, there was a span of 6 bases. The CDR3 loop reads CASSLDTNTEAFF. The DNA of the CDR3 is TGTGCCAGCAGTTTGGACACGAACACTGAAGCTTTCTTT.

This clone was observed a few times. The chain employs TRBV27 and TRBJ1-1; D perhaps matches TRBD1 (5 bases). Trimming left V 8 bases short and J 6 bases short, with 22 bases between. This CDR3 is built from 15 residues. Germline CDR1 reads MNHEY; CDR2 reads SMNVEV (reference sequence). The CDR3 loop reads CASVQWRGAAAEAFF. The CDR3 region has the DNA TGTGCCAGCGTACAGTGGAGGGGCGCAGCCGCTGAAGCTTTCTTT.

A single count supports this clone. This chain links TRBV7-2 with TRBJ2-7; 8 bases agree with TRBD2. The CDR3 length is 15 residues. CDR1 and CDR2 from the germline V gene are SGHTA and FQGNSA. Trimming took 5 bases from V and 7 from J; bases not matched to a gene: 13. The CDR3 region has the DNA TGTGCCAGCAGCCGGGGGGGCGGCGCTACGGTTGAGCAGTACTTC. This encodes CASSRGGGATVEQYF.

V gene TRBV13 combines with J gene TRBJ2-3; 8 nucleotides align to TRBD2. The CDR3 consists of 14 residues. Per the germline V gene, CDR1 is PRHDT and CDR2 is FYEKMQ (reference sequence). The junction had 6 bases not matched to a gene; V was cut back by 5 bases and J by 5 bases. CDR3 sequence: CASSLGGAGDTQYF. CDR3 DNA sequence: TGTGCCAGCAGCCTCGGGGGGGCTGGAGATACGCAGTATTTT.

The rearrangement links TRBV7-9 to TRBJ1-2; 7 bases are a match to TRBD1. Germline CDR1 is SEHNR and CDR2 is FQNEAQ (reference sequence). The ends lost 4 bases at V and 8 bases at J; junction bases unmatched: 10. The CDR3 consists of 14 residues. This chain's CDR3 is CASSSRQGAGGYTF. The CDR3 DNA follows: TGTGCCAGCAGCTCCAGACAGGGAGCAGGAGGCTACACCTTC. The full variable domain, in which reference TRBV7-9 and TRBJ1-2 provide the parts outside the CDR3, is DTGVSQNPRHKITKRGQNVTFRCDPISEHNRLYWYRQTLGQGPEFLTYFQNEAQLEKSRLLSDRFSAERPKGSFSTLEIQRTEQGDSAMYLCASSSRQGAGGYTFGSGTRLTVV.

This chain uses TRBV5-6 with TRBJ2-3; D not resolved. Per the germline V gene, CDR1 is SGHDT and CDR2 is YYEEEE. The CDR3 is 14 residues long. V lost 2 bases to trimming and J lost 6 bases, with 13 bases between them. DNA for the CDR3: TGTGCCAGCAGCTTTTTCGTTGCGGCCGATACGCAGTATTTT. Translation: CASSFFVAADTQYF.

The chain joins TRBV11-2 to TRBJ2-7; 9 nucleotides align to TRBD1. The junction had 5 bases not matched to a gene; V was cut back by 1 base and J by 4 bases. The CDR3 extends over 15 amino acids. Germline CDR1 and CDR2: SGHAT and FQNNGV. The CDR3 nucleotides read TGTGCCAGCAGCTTAGTTACAGGGGGCACATACGAGCAGTACTTC. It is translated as CASSLVTGGTYEQYF.

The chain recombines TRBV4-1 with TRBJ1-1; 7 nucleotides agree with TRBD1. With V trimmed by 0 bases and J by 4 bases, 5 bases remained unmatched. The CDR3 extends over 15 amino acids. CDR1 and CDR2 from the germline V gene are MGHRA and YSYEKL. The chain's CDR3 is CASSQDWQGGTEAFF. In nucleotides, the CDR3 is TGCGCCAGCAGCCAAGATTGGCAGGGGGGCACTGAAGCTTTCTTT.

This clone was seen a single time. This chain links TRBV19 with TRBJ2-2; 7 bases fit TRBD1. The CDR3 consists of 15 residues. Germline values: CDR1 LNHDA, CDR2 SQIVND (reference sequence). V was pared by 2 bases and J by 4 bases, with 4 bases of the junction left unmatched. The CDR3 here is CASSIRGRITGELFF. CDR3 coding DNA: TGTGCCAGTAGTATAAGGGGGCGAATCACCGGGGAGCTGTTTTTT.

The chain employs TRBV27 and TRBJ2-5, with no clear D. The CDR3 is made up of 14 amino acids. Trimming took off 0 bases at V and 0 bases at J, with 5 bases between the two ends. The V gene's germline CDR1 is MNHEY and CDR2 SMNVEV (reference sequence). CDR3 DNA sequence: TGTGCCAGCAGTTTATCCGGGTACCAAGAGACCCAGTACTTC. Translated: CASSLSGYQETQYF.

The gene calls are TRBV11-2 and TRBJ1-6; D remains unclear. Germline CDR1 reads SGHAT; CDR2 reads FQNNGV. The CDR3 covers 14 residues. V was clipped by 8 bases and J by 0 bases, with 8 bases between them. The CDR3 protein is CASGISSYNSPLHF. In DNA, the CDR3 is TGTGCCAGCGGCATCAGCTCCTATAATTCACCCCTCCACTTT.

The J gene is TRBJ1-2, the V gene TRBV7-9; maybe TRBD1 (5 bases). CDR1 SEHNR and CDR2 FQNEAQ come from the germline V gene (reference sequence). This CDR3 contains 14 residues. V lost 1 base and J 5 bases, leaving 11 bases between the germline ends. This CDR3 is CASSLDRQLYGYTF. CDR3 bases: TGTGCCAGCAGCTTAGACCGACAGTTGTATGGCTACACCTTC.

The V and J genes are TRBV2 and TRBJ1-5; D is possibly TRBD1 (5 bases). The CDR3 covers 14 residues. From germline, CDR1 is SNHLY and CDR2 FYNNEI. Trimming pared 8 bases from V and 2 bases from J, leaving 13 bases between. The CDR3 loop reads CASRGGLGNQPQHF. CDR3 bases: TGTGCCAGCCGGGGGGGTTTGGGCAATCAGCCCCAGCATTTT.

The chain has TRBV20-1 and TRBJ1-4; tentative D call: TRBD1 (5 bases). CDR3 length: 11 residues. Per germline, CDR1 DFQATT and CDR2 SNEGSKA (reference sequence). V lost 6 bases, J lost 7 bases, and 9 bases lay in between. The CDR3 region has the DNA TGCAGTGCCGCGGGGGGTGAAAAACTGTTTTTT. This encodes CSAAGGEKLFF.

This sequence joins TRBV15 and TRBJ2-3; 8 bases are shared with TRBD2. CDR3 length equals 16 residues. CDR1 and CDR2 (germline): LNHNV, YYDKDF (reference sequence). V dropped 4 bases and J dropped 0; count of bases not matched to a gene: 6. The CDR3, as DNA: TGTGCCACCAGCACCTATCTAGCGGGTAGCACAGATACGCAGTATTTT. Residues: CATSTYLAGSTDTQYF.

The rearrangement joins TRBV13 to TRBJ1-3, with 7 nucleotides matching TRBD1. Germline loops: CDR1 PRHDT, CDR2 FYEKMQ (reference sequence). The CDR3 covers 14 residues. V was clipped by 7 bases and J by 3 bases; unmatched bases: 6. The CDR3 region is CASTPRDSGNTIYF. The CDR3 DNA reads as TGTGCCAGCACCCCCCGGGACAGTGGAAACACCATATATTTT.

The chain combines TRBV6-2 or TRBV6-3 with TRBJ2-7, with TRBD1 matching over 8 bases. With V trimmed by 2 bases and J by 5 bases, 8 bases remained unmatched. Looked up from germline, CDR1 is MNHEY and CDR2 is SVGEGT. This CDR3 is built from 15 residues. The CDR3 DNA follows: TGTGCCAGCAGTTACCTTCAGGGGGCGCGGGACGAGCAGTACTTC. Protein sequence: CASSYLQGARDEQYF.

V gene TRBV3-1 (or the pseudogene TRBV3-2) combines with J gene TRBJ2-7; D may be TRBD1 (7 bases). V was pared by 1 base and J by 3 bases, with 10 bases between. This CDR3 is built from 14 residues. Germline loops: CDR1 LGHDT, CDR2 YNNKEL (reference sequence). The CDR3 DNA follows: TGTGCCAGCAGCCAAGGGCAGGGGGGCTACGAGCAGTACTTC. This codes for CASSQGQGGYEQYF.

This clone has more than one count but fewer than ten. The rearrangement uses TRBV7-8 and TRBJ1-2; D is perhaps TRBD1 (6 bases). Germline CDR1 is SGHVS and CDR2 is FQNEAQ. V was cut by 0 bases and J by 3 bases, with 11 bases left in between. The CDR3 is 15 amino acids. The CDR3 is CASSLARTADYGYTF. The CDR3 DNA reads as TGTGCCAGCAGCTTAGCCCGGACAGCGGACTATGGCTACACCTTC.

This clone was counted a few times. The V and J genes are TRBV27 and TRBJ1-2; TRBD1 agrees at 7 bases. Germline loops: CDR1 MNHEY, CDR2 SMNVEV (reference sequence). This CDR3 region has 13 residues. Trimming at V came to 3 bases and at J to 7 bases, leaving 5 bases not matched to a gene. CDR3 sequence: CASSFGQAGGYTF. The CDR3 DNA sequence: TGTGCCAGCAGTTTCGGACAGGCGGGTGGCTACACCTTC.

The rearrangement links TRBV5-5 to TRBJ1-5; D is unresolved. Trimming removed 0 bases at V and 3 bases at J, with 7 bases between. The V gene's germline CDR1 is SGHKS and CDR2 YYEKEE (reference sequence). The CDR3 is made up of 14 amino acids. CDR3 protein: CASSLGQSNQPQHF. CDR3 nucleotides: TGTGCCAGCAGCTTGGGGCAGTCCAATCAGCCCCAGCATTTT.

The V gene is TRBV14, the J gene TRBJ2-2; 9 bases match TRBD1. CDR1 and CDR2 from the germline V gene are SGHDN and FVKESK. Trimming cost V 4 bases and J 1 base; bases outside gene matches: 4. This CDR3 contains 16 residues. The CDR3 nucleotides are TGTGCCAGCAGCCGGACAGGGGAACTGAACACCGGGGAGCTGTTTTTT. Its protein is CASSRTGELNTGELFF.

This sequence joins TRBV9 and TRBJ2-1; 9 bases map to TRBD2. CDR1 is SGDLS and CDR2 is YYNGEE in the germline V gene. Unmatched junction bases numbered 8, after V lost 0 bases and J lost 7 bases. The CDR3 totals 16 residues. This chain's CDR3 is CASSVGVAGAGNEQFF. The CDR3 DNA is TGTGCCAGCAGCGTAGGAGTAGCGGGAGCTGGGAATGAGCAGTTCTTC. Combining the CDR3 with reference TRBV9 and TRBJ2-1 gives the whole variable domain DSGVTQTPKHLITATGQRVTLRCSPRSGDLSVYWYQQSLDQGLQFLIQYYNGEERAKGNILERFSAQQFPDLHSELNLSSLELGDSALYFCASSVGVAGAGNEQFFGPGTRLTVL.